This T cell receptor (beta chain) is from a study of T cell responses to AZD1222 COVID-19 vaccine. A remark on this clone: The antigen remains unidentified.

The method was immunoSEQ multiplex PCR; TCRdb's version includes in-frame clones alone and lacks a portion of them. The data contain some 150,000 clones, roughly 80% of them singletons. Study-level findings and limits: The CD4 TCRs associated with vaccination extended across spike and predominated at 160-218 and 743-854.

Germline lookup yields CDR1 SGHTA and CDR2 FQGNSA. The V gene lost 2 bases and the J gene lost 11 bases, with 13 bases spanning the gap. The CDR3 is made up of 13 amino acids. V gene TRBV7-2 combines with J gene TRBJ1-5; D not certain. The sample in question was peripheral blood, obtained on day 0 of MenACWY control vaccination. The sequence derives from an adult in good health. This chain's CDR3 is CASSLSHTRSQHF. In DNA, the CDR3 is TGTGCCAGCAGCTTATCGCATACTCGCTCCCAGCATTTT.